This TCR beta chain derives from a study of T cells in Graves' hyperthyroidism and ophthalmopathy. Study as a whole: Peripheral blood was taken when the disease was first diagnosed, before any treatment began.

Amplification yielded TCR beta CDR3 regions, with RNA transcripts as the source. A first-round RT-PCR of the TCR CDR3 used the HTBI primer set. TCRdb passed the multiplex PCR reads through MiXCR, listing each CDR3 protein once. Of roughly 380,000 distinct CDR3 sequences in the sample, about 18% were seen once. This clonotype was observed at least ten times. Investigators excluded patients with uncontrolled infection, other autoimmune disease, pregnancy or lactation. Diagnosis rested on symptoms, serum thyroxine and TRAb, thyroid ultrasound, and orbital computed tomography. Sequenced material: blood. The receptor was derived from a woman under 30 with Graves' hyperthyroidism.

In nucleotides, the CDR3 is TGTGCCAGCAGTGATAACAGGATGACTGAAGCTTTCTTT. It yields the protein CASSDNRMTEAFF. The gene calls are TRBV2 and TRBJ1-1; TRBD1 might be the D (5 bases). The CDR3 is 13 amino acids. Germline CDR1 reads SNHLY; CDR2 reads FYNNEI. The V gene lost 3 bases and the J gene lost 5 bases, with 10 bases spanning the gap.